In its sample, the clone carrying this TCR beta chain was seen a few times. Its antigen is undetermined. TCRdb reprocessed the 5' RACE reads with MiXCR, giving one entry per CDR3 protein. The data show 55,000 to 70,000 distinct CDR3 sequences, over 9.5% seen once. This specimen comes from a study of early T cells in non-severe SARS-CoV-2 infection. General study results and limits: Matching against VDJdb likely underestimated virus-specific expansions, favoring anti-spike CD8.

Trimming pared 2 bases from V and 2 bases from J, leaving 6 bases between. There are 13 residues in the CDR3. CDR1 is SGHAT, CDR2 FQNNGV, per germline. The chain carries TRBV11-2 and TRBJ2-5; D gene uncertain. Sequenced input: whole blood. The receptor comes from an adult who was a healthcare worker with PCR-confirmed SARS-CoV-2 infection or an uninfected control (not recorded which). In DNA, the CDR3 is TGTGCCAGCAGCTTATCTGTTCAAGAGACCCAGTACTTC. Its translation: CASSLSVQETQYF.